This T cell receptor beta chain emerged from a study of CD8 T cells in Susac syndrome. The study sequenced TCR beta in blood CD8+ and CD4+ T cells. Negative isolation yielded CD4+ and CD8+ T cells, and FACS enriched TEMRA cells. Study-wide results and limits: An acknowledgment was made by the study that its TCR sequencing and HLA analysis involved relatively few individuals.

RNA in amounts of roughly 0.5 to 1 ug was reverse transcribed with random hexamers. Amplification of TCR beta CDR3 by immunoSEQ multiplex PCR spanned 54 Vbeta and 13 Jbeta. In TCRdb, the immunoSEQ multiplex PCR reads were re-called with MiXCR into one record per CDR3 protein. The table has roughly 400,000 distinct CDR3 sequences, roughly 85% seen once; the top ten hold roughly 0.11%. A remark on this clonotype: As yet, its antigen is unknown.

This sequence originates from a human donor with multiple sclerosis. The source material was CD8+ T cells from PBMCs.

CDR3 protein: CASSQHPGQNNQPQHF. The CDR3 DNA follows: TGCGCCAGCAGCCAACATCCGGGCCAGAACAATCAGCCCCAGCATTTT. The chain links TRBV4-1 to TRBJ1-5, with D unclear. The length of the CDR3 is 16 residues. Trimming pared 2 bases from V and 3 bases from J, leaving 14 bases between. Germline CDR1 MGHRA, CDR2 YSYEKL.